A selection of T cell receptor beta chains follows, all from one sample in a study of T cell responses to AZD1222 COVID-19 vaccine. Clones were read by immunoSEQ multiplex PCR, and TCRdb kept only the in-frame ones, dropping some. The sample shows approximately 35,000 clones, about nine tenths of them seen only once. The input for sequencing was peripheral blood, taken 28 days after the second AZD1222 dose. These receptors came from an adult who received the AZD1222 COVID-19 vaccine. The CDR3 runs from the conserved cysteine through the conserved F or W. The D gene is left open where the match is weak. Expanded clones get a size class; other rows say once, few or many, or leave the size out.

v_call	j_call	clone_size	d_call	cdr3_nt	cdr3_aa
TRBV10-1	TRBJ1-2	NA	NA	TGCGCCAGCAGTGAAACAGGGAAGGCTGGCTACACCTTC	CASSETGKAGYTF
TRBV2	TRBJ1-4	NA	TRBD1	TGTGCCAGCAGTCCAGAGGGACAGCCAAATGAAAAACTGTTTTTT	CASSPEGQPNEKLFF
TRBV15	TRBJ2-3	NA	TRBD2	TGTGCCACCAGCAGGGGACTAGCGGGAGGCAGAGATACGCAGTATTTT	CATSRGLAGGRDTQYF
TRBV4-1	TRBJ2-1	once	NA	TGCGCCAGCAGCCCGACTGGAGGGACCTACAATGAGCAGTTCTTC	CASSPTGGTYNEQFF
TRBV3-1/TRBV3-2	TRBJ1-2	NA	NA	TGTGCCAGCAGCCAAGACTGGTCCGGCTACACCTTC	CASSQDWSGYTF
TRBV2	TRBJ2-2	NA	TRBD1	TGTGCCAGCAGTGAAAGGCAGGGGGACACCGGGGAGCTGTTTTTT	CASSERQGDTGELFF
TRBV6-5	TRBJ2-1	NA	NA	TGTGCCAGCAGTTACTGGGGGGACCAGGGAGAGCAGTTCTTC	CASSYWGDQGEQFF
TRBV18	TRBJ2-1	NA	NA	TGTGCCAGCTCACCACCCGTTAGGGTCCCCAATGAGCAGTTCTTC	CASSPPVRVPNEQFF
TRBV18	TRBJ1-4	NA	NA	TGTGCCAGCTCACCGGGGATGGCTAATGAAAAACTGTTTTTT	CASSPGMANEKLFF
TRBV5-1	TRBJ1-2	NA	NA	TGCGCCAGCAGCTTGGACGGGAGGGAAGGCTACACCTTC	CASSLDGREGYTF
TRBV19	TRBJ1-5	once	NA	TGTGCCACCGCCTTACACGAGGGACAGCCCCAGCATTTT	CATALHEGQPQHF
TRBV14	TRBJ1-6	NA	TRBD1	TGTGCCAGCAGCCCCGACAGGGATTCACCCCTCCACTTT	CASSPDRDSPLHF
TRBV6-6	TRBJ1-1	NA	NA	TGTGCCAGCAGTTACCTCCCACCGGCGGGAGCTTTCTTT	CASSYLPPAGAFF
TRBV3-1/TRBV3-2	TRBJ1-2	NA	TRBD1	TGTGCCAGCAGCCTCTTCTCCGGGACAGGTGGCTACACCTTC	CASSLFSGTGGYTF
TRBV6-5	TRBJ2-5	NA	NA	TGTGCCAGCAAGCCCCGCGAGGAGACCCAGTACTTC	CASKPREETQYF
TRBV5-1	TRBJ1-4	few	NA	TGCGCCAGCAGCGTCAGGGATCGTGAAAAACTGTTTTTT	CASSVRDREKLFF
TRBV27	TRBJ2-7	few	NA	TGTGCCAGCAGTTTATCGGGCACTACCTACGAGCAGTACTTC	CASSLSGTTYEQYF
TRBV11-2	TRBJ1-2	NA	NA	TGTGCCAGCAGCTTAGATCTCCGGACCTCCTATGGCTACACCTTC	CASSLDLRTSYGYTF
TRBV21-1	TRBJ1-5	NA	NA	TGTGCCAGCAGCAAACACCCCCCGGGGACAGCCGATCAGCCCCAGCATTTT	CASSKHPPGTADQPQHF
TRBV7-3	TRBJ1-3	NA	NA	TGTGCCAGCACCCACGAGGGCGGCAGCTGGGGAAACACCATATATTTT	CASTHEGGSWGNTIYF
TRBV4-2	TRBJ1-1	NA	NA	TGTGCCAGCAGCCAAGTCGGAGGACAGATATACACTGAAGCTTTCTTT	CASSQVGGQIYTEAFF
TRBV7-9	TRBJ2-5	NA	NA	TGTGCCAGCAGCTTAGTACAGGGGAGGCAAGAGACCCAGTACTTC	CASSLVQGRQETQYF
TRBV6-1	TRBJ2-7	NA	TRBD1	TGTGCCAGCAGTGAGACCGGGACAGGGCTGCGGGAGCAGTACTTC	CASSETGTGLREQYF
TRBV7-2	TRBJ2-7	NA	NA	TGTGCCAGCAGCTTATCGGGTACCCCCTACGAGCAGTACTTC	CASSLSGTPYEQYF
TRBV10-2	TRBJ2-1	NA	NA	TGCGCCAGCAGTGAGTCCGGTCAGGGCAGGGGCTATGAGCAGTTCTTC	CASSESGQGRGYEQFF
TRBV13	TRBJ1-4	NA	NA	TGTGCCAGCAGCTTGGGGCTGGGAGCAACTAATGAAAAACTGTTTTTT	CASSLGLGATNEKLFF
TRBV24-1	TRBJ1-5	NA	NA	TGTGCCACCAGTGAACCCGCTCGGGGGCACCGTCAGCCCCAGCATTTT	CATSEPARGHRQPQHF
TRBV19	TRBJ1-3	NA	NA	TGTGCCAGTAGTATGGACACTTCTGGAAACACCATATATTTT	CASSMDTSGNTIYF
TRBV6-6	TRBJ1-2	NA	NA	TGTGCCAGCAGTTACCCAGGGGAATCTAACTATGGCTACACCTTC	CASSYPGESNYGYTF
TRBV11-3	TRBJ2-7	NA	NA	TGTGCCAGCAGCCCGGACAGTACCCACGAGCAGTACTTC	CASSPDSTHEQYF
TRBV5-6	TRBJ2-3	few	NA	TGTGCCAGCAGCTTGGATGGCAGGTACACAGATACGCAGTATTTT	CASSLDGRYTDTQYF
TRBV7-9	TRBJ2-2	NA	NA	TGTGCCAGCAGCTTGGCCCCAACGGACGGGGAGCTGTTTTTT	CASSLAPTDGELFF
TRBV6-5	TRBJ2-7	NA	NA	TGTGCCAGCAGCCGGACAGCCTCAAACTCCTACGAGCAGTACTTC	CASSRTASNSYEQYF
TRBV27	TRBJ1-2	NA	NA	TGTGCCAGCAGGCCTGCGGGGGGATACTATGGCTACACCTTC	CASRPAGGYYGYTF
TRBV7-2	TRBJ1-1	few	TRBD1	TGTGCCAGCAGCTTAGTCGCCTCAGGGGGTGGAATGAACACTGAAGCTTTCTTT	CASSLVASGGGMNTEAFF
TRBV28	TRBJ2-6	NA	NA	TGTGCCAGCAGTTTATATTGGGGGACTGGGGCCAACGTCCTGACTTTC	CASSLYWGTGANVLTF
TRBV7-9	TRBJ2-1	NA	NA	TGTGCCAGTTTATTTACCGGGACCGCAGCAGCTGAGCAGTTCTTC	CASLFTGTAAAEQFF
TRBV3-1/TRBV3-2	TRBJ1-1	NA	NA	TGTGCCAGCAGCCAAGTTGATGAGACTGAAGCTTTCTTT	CASSQVDETEAFF
TRBV7-8	TRBJ1-4	NA	TRBD1	TGTGCCAGCAGCCCAGGGGGAGGGGGGTTGTATGAAAAACTGTTTTTT	CASSPGGGGLYEKLFF
TRBV28	TRBJ1-6	NA	NA	TGTGCCAGCAGGTACACGAGCTCCTATAATTCACCCCTCCACTTT	CASRYTSSYNSPLHF
TRBV3-1/TRBV3-2	TRBJ2-1	NA	TRBD2	TGTGCCAGCAGCCCCACCGAGCGGGGCCTTTACAATGAGCAGTTCTTC	CASSPTERGLYNEQFF
TRBV18	TRBJ2-5	NA	TRBD1	TGTGCCAGCTCGCTGCAGGGGGCGCAGGTGGAGACCCAGTACTTC	CASSLQGAQVETQYF
TRBV7-3	TRBJ2-1	NA	NA	TGTGCCAGCAGCTTAGACGTGAGCTCCTACAATGAGCAGTTCTTC	CASSLDVSSYNEQFF
TRBV13	TRBJ1-2	NA	TRBD1	TGTGCCAGTACCAGGGATTCCGGACAGGGGCAAAGAGGCTACACCTTC	CASTRDSGQGQRGYTF
TRBV27	TRBJ2-1	once	TRBD1	TGTGCCCCCAGTGACAGGGAGTACAATGAGCAGTTCTTC	CAPSDREYNEQFF
TRBV6-5	TRBJ1-5	NA	NA	TGTGCCAGCGCGATTTCAAGGGATCAGCCCCAGCATTTT	CASAISRDQPQHF
TRBV28	TRBJ2-7	NA	TRBD1	TGTGCCATCCGGCCGGGACAGGGAGGAATAAGTTCCTACGAGCAGTACTTC	CAIRPGQGGISSYEQYF
TRBV28	TRBJ2-3	NA	NA	TGTGCCAGCAGTTTAATGGGCCCAGATACGCAGTATTTT	CASSLMGPDTQYF
TRBV29-1	TRBJ2-7	NA	NA	TGCAGCGCCGCCGGGGGCGGGGGAAGTGAGCAGTACTTC	CSAAGGGGSEQYF